The following is a T cell receptor beta chain sequence with its context. This clone came up many times. Its target antigen remains unknown. No much larger clone exists at a distance of one base, and base qualities are not known. The entry originates in a study of beta chain features in type 1 diabetes (dated by TCRdb to 2017 to 2018). As for the study more broadly: Mean age, gender distribution, total cell number and subset yield did not differ between patients and healthy donors. A total of about 100,000,000 sorted cells were examined across all samples, and RNA yield correlated strongly with the number of cells per subset. The study compared the TCRB repertoires of sorted circulating CD4+ T cell subsets in recently diagnosed type 1 diabetes patients with those in matched healthy donors. Naive and central memory subsets were obtained from all 30 or so donors, but regulatory and stem cell-like memory subsets were isolated from only 8 patients and 8 healthy donors.

Beyond this particular receptor, the publication reports: Fewer insertions and more nucleotide deletions at VDJ recombination sites were observed in patients with type 1 diabetes, implying thymic rearrangement abnormalities. Only small numbers of individuals were included in the HLA sub-analyses, which left unresolved whether HLA type had any influence on TCRB rearrangement. Because cDNA rather than genomic DNA was sequenced, highly expressing activated cells could have been over-represented, although no difference in activation and CD3 levels was found between groups. Type 1 diabetes patients showed a moderate but significant shortening of TCRB CDR3 length in all four CD4+ subsets. PCR may preferentially amplify shorter templates, but because patient and control samples were amplified and corrected together, any resulting skew would affect both groups equally. Naive, central memory and regulatory TCRB repertoires appeared to be more similar among patients than among healthy donors.

Each donor gave one peripheral blood draw, averaging roughly 0.11 L, which was collected into heparinised tubes. A BD FACSAria II and a panel including CD45RO, CCR7, CD25, CD127, CD95 and CD27 were used to sort naive, central memory, regulatory and stem cell-like memory CD4+ T cells. Purity was above 98% for every sorted population. PBMCs were separated immediately by Lymphoprep density gradient centrifugation and were stained directly, without being cultured. So that batch effects would be minimized, each experiment stained and sorted samples in pairs, pairing one healthy donor with one patient. Trimming takes 3 bases from V and 9 bases from J, and the germline ends sit 12 bases apart. The CDR3 covers 13 residues, taking in both the cysteine and the phenylalanine. Only CDR3 DNA remains: 39 bases, in frame from the first base. Sequences LGHNA (CDR1) and YSLEER (CDR2) are obtained from the germline V gene.

All of the isolated RNA was reverse transcribed with the High Capacity cDNA Reverse Transcription Kit, so expressed TCRB transcripts were sequenced. Deep immunoSEQ sequencing was applied to naive, central memory and regulatory T cell samples, giving an average of roughly 3.5 million total reads per sample. Sorted cells were lysed in RLT buffer and RNA was extracted with DNase-treated RNeasy Micro or Mini kits, depending on cell number. Each cell subset was processed separately to prevent cross-contamination, with patient and healthy donor samples processed together. The immunoSEQ multiplex PCR was used to amplify TCRB sequences from cDNA, yielding 87-bp fragments that span the CDR3 region. Amplicons were sequenced on the Illumina HiSeq platform. The study's own analysis went as follows. PCR bias was corrected computationally using synthetic template baselines, and reads within Hamming distance 2 were collapsed, with unmergeable singletons discarded. Reads were aligned against IMGT so that V, D and J genes, CDR3 length and insertions or deletions at six rearrangement sites could be assigned. Within each subset, clonotype counts were normalized to sorted cell number, after which true diversity and Gini coefficients were computed with the tcR R package. Repertoire sharing was quantified using the overlap coefficient calculated on TCRB nucleotide sequences. Imported from immuneACCESS, the table was reduced by TCRdb to in-frame sequences with V and J called. These copies leave out some clones; in studies compared against another copy, an unresolved V gene accounts for under half, and the cause of the remainder is not known. Clone size and V and J calls were adopted from that table, with D and trimming inferred from the DNA. This sample holds under 250,000 clones; around 9.9% were observed only once. The top ten clones comprise approximately 1.3% of the sample.

The sample taken for sequencing was central memory CD4+ T cells from blood. The chain joins TRBV4-3 to TRBJ1-3, with the D gene not clear enough to name. The TCR comes from a man aged 18 to 35 in good health. The CDR3 protein: CASSQSLQGTIYF. The base sequence is TGCGCCAGCAGCCAGTCCCTACAAGGCACCATATATTTT.